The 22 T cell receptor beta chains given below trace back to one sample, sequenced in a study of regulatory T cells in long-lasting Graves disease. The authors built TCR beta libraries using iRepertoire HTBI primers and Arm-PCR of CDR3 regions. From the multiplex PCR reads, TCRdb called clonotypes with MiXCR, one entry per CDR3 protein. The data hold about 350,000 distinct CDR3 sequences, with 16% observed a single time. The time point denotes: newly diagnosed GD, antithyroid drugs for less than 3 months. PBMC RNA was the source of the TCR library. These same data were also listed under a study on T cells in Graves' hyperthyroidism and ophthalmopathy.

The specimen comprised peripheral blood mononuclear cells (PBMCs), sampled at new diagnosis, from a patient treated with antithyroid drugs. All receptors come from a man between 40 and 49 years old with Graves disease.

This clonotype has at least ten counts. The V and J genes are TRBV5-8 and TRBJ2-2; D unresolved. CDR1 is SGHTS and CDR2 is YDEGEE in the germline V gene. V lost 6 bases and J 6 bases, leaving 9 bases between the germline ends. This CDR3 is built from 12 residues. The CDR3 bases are TGTGCCAGCAACCGGGTTTCCGGGGAGCTGTTTTTT. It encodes CASNRVSGELFF.

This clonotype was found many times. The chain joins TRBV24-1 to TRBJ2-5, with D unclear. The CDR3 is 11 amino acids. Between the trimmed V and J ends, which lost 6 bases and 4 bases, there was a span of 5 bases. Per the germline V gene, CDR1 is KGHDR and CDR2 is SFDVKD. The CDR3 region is CATSSGETQYF. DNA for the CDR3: TGTGCCACCAGTAGTGGAGAGACCCAGTACTTC.

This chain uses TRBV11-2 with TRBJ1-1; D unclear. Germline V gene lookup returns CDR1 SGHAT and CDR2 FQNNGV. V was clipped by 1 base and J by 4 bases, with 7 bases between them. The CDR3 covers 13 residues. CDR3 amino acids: CASSLGEGTEAFF. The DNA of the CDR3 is TGTGCCAGCAGCTTAGGGGAGGGCACTGAAGCTTTCTTT.

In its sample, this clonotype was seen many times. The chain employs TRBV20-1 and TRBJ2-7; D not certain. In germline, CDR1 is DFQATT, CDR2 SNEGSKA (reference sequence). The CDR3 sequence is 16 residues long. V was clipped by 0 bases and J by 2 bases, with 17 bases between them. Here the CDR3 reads CSARDRTGQHPYEQYF. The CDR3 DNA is TGCAGTGCTAGAGATCGCACCGGGCAGCACCCCTACGAGCAGTACTTC.

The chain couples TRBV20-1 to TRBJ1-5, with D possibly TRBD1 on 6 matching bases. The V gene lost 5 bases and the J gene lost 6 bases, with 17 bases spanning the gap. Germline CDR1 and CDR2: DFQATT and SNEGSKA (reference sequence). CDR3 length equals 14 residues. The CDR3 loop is CSAGDGGPSQPQHF. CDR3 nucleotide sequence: TGCAGTGCTGGGGACGGGGGGCCGAGTCAGCCCCAGCATTTT.

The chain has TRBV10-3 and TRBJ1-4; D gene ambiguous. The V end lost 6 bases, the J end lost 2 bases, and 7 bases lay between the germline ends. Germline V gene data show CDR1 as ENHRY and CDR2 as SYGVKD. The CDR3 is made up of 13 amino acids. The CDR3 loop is CAISGPTNEKLFF. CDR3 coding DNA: TGTGCCATCAGCGGGCCCACTAATGAAAAACTGTTTTTT.

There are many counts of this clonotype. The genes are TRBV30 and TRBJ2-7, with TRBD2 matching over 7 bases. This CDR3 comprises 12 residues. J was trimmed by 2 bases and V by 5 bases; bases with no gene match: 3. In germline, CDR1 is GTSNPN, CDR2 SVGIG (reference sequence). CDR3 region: CAWERGPYEQYF. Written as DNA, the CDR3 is TGTGCCTGGGAGCGGGGTCCCTACGAGCAGTACTTC.

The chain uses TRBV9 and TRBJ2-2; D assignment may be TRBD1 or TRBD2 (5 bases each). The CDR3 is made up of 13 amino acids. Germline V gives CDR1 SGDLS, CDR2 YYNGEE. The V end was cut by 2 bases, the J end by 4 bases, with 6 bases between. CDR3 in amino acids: CASSVGATGELFF. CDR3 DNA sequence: TGTGCCAGCAGCGTCGGGGCCACCGGGGAGCTGTTTTTT. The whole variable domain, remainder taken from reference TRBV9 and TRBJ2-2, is DSGVTQTPKHLITATGQRVTLRCSPRSGDLSVYWYQQSLDQGLQFLIQYYNGEERAKGNILERFSAQQFPDLHSELNLSSLELGDSALYFCASSVGATGELFFGEGSRLTVL.

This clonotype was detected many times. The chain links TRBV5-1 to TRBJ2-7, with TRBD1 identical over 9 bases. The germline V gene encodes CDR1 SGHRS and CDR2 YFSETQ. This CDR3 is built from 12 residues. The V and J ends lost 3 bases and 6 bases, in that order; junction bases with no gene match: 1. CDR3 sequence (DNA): TGCGCCAGCAGCTGGACAGGGGTCGAGCAGTACTTC. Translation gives CASSWTGVEQYF. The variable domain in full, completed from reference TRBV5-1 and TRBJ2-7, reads KAGVTQTPRYLIKTRGQQVTLSCSPISGHRSVSWYQQTPGQGLQFLFEYFSETQRNKGNFPGRFSGRQFSNSRSEMNVSTLELGDSALYLCASSWTGVEQYFGPGTRLTVT.

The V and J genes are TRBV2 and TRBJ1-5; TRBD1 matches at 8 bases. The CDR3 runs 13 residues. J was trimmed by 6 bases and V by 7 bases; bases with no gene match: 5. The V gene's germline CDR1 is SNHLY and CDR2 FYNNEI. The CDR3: CASNGQGRQPQHF. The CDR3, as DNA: TGTGCCAGCAACGGACAGGGCCGTCAGCCCCAGCATTTT.

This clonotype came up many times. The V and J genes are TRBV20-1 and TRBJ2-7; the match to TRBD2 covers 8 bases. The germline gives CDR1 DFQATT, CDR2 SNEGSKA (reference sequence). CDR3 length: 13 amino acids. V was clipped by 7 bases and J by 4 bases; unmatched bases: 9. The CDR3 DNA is TGCAGTGTTCCCGGGGGGGACTCGTACGAGCAGTACTTC. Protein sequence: CSVPGGDSYEQYF.

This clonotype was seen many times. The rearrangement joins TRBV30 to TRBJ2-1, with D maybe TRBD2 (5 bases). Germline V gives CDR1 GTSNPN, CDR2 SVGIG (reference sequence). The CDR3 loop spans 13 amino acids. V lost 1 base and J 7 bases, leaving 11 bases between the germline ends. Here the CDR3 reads CAWSGLLRNEQFF. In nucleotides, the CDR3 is TGTGCCTGGAGTGGACTACTTCGGAATGAGCAGTTCTTC.

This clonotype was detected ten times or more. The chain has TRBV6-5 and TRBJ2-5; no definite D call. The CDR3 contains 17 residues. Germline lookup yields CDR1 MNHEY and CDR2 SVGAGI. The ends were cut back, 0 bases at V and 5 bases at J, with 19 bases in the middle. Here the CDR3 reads CASSYSATTIRRETQYF. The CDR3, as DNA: TGTGCCAGCAGTTACTCGGCTACAACAATTCGACGGGAGACCCAGTACTTC.

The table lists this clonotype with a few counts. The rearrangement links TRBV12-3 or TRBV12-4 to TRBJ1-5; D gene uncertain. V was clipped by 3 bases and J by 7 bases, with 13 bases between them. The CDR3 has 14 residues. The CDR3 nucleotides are TGTGCCAGCAGTTTGAGCGCAGGCCCCCAGCCCCAGCATTTT. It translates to CASSLSAGPQPQHF.

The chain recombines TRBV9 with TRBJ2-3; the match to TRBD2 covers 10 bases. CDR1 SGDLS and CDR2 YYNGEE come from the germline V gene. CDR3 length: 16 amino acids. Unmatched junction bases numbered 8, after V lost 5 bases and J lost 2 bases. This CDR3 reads CASSSSGGSNTDTQYF. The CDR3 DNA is TGTGCCAGCAGTAGTAGCGGGGGGTCAAACACAGATACGCAGTATTTT.

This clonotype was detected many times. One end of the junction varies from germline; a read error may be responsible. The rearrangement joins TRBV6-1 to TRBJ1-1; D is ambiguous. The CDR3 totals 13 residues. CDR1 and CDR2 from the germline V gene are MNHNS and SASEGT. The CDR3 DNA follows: TGTGCCAGCAGTGAAATGGGGAACTCTGAAGCTTTCTTT. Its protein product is CASSEMGNSEAFF.

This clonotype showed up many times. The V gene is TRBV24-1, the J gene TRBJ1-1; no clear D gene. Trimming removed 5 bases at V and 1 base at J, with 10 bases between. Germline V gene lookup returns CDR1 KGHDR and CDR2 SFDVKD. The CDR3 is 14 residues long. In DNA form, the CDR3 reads TGTGCCACCAGTGCTAATGGCAGGAACACTGAAGCTTTCTTT. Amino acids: CATSANGRNTEAFF.

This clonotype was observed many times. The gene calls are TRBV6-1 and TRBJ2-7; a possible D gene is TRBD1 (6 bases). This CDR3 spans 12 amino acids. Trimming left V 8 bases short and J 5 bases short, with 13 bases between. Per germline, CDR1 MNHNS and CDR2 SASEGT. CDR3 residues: CASCHPGDEQYF. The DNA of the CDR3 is TGTGCCAGCTGCCACCCAGGGGACGAGCAGTACTTC.

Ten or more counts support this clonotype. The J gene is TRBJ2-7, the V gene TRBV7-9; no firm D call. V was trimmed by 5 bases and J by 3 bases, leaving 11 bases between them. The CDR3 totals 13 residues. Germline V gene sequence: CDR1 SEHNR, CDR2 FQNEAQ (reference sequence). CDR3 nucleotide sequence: TGTGCCAGCAGCAAAACGGGCAGCTACGAGCAGTACTTC. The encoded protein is CASSKTGSYEQYF.

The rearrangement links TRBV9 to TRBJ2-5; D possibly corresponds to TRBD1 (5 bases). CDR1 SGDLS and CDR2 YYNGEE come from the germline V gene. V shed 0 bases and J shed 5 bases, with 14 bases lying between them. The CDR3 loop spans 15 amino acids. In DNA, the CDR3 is TGTGCCAGCAGCGTAGGTGGGGCCATGAGGGAGACCCAGTACTTC. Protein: CASSVGGAMRETQYF.

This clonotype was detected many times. This CDR3 reads CASSTQNSGTGELFF. The CDR3 region has the DNA TGTGCCAGCAGTACACAGAACTCGGGCACCGGGGAGCTGTTTTTT. The rearrangement uses TRBV28 and TRBJ2-2; D is uncertain. This CDR3 region has 15 residues. V dropped 5 bases and J dropped 4 bases, with 14 bases sitting between them. Germline CDR1 MDHEN, CDR2 SYDVKM.

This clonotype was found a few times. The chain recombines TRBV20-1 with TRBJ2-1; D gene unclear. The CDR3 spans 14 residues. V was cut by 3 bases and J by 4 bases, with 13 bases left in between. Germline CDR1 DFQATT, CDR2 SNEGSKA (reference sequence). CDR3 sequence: CSASRWVLYNEQFF. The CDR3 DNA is TGCAGTGCTAGTCGCTGGGTATTATACAATGAGCAGTTCTTC.